This paragraph reports one T cell receptor (beta chain). Researchers ran the assay at a deep level. Using immunoSEQ multiplex PCR, the repertoire was profiled, and TCRdb retains in-frame clones only, with some absent. This table holds approximately 2.5 million clones, 90% to 95% found once. This entry belongs to a study of shared clonotypes between healthy human individuals. About the study: Donors had three CD4 naive, three CD4 memory, two CD8 naive and one CD8 memory plate apiece.

Germline values: CDR1 MDHEN, CDR2 SYDVKM. With 8 bases removed from V and 0 bases from J, the gap between germline ends came to 13 bases. The CDR3 sequence is 14 residues long. The source is a man between 18 and 35 years old in good health. Some clones in this sample may be carry-over from other donors' samples. V is TRBV28 and J is TRBJ1-1; D gene uncertain. Sequenced: naive CD4+ T cells from PBMCs. Stated subset: CD45RA+ positively selected. CDR3 DNA: TGTGCCAGCGGTATCGGAGGGATGAACACTGAAGCTTTCTTT. This gives the protein CASGIGGMNTEAFF. The full variable domain, its missing parts supplied by reference TRBV28 and TRBJ1-1, is DVKVTQSSRYLVKRTGEKVFLECVQDMDHENMFWYRQDPGLGLRLIYFSYDVKMKEKGDIPEGYSVSREKKERFSLILESASTNQTSMYLCASGIGGMNTEAFFGQGTRLTVV.